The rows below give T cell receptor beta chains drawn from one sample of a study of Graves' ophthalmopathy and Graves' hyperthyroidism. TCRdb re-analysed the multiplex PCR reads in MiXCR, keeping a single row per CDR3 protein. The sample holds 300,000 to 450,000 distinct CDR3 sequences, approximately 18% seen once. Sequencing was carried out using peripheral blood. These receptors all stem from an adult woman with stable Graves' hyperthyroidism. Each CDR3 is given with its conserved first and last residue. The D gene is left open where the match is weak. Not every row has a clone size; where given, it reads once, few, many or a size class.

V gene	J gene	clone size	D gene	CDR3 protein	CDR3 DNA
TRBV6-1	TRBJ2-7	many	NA	CASRRPLAYEQYF	TGTGCCAGCAGGCGCCCACTAGCCTACGAGCAGTACTTC
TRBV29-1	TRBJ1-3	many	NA	CSFSGEPGNTIYF	TGCAGCTTCTCAGGGGAACCTGGAAACACCATATATTTT
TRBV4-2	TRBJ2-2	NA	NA	CASSQDRGLTGELFF	TGTGCCAGCAGCCAAGATAGAGGGCTCACCGGGGAGCTGTTTTTT
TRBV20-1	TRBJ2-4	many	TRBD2	CSATLSSSGAKNIQYF	TGCAGTGCTACCCTTTCCTCTAGCGGAGCCAAAAACATTCAGTACTTC
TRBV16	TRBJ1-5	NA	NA	CASSLSNQPLHF	TGTGCCAGCAGTCTCAGTAATCAGCCCCTGCATTTT
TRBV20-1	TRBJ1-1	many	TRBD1	CSAPRTGMNTEAFF	TGCAGTGCCCCACGGACAGGGATGAACACTGAAGCTTTCTTT
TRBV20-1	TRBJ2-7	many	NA	CSASNARTTYEQYF	TGCAGTGCTAGTAATGCCAGGACCACCTACGAGCAGTACTTC
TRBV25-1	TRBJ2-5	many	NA	CASSEERIKETQYF	TGTGCCAGCAGTGAGGAGCGGATTAAAGAGACCCAGTACTTC
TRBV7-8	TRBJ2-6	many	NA	CASSSKTGPGANVLTF	TGTGCCAGCAGCTCTAAAACGGGACCTGGGGCCAACGTCCTGACTTTC
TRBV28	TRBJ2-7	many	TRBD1	CASSLNRGYEQYF	TGTGCCAGCAGCCTGAACAGGGGCTACGAGCAGTACTTC
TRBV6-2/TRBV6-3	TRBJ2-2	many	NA	CASSLTVRELFF	TGTGCCAGCAGCCTAACCGTCCGGGAGCTGTTTTTT
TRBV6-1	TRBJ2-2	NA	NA	CASSEGAGAPEELFF	TGTGCCAGCAGTGAAGGGGCAGGGGCACCGGAGGAGCTGTTTTTT
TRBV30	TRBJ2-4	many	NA	CAWSQTWSSRAKNIQYF	TGTGCCTGGAGCCAAACCTGGTCCTCGAGGGCCAAAAACATTCAGTACTTC
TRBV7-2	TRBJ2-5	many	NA	CASSTLNGRDQETQYF	TGTGCCAGCAGCACCCTTAACGGGCGGGACCAAGAGACCCAGTACTTC
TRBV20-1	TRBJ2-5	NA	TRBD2	CSARPIASGQETQYF	TGCAGTGCTAGACCTATAGCTAGCGGACAAGAGACCCAGTACTTC
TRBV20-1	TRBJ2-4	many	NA	CSASTDPIAKNIQYF	TGCAGTGCTTCGACCGACCCTATAGCCAAAAACATTCAGTACTTC
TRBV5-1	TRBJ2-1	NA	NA	CASSWVALSNEQFF	TGCGCCAGCAGCTGGGTAGCGCTATCCAATGAGCAGTTCTTC
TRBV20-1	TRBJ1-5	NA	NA	CSAIDPGRGNQPQHF	TGCAGTGCTATAGACCCAGGAAGGGGCAATCAGCCCCAGCATTTT
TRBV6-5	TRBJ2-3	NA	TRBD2	CASSYSTSGSTDTQYF	TGTGCCAGCAGTTACTCGACTAGCGGAAGCACAGATACGCAGTATTTT
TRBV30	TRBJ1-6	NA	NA	CAWSLEDSLHF	TGTGCCTGGAGTTTGGAAGATTCCCTCCACTTT
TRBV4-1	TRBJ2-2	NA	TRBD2	CASSMGLAGAGELFF	TGCGCCAGCAGCATGGGACTAGCGGGAGCCGGGGAGCTGTTTTTT
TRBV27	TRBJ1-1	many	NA	CASSSYMGTEAFF	TGTGCCAGCAGTTCTTACATGGGCACTGAAGCTTTCTTT
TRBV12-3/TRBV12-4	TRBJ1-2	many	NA	CASSPRASSFSGYTF	TGTGCCAGCAGCCCCCGGGCCAGCAGTTTTTCGGGCTACACCTTC
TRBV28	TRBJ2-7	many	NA	CASSFMAGTYEQYF	TGTGCCAGCAGTTTCATGGCGGGTACCTACGAGCAGTACTTC
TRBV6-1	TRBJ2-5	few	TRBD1	CASSEARTGWEETQYF	TGTGCCAGCAGTGAAGCGCGGACAGGGTGGGAGGAGACCCAGTACTTC
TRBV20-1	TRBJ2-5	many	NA	CSARVIETQYF	TGCAGTGCTCGCGTGATTGAGACCCAGTACTTC
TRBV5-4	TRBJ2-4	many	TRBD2	CAGSLRLAGDIQYF	TGTGCCGGCAGCTTGCGACTAGCGGGAGACATTCAGTACTTC
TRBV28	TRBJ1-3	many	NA	CASTSHSASGNTIYF	TGTGCCAGCACCTCTCACTCCGCCTCTGGAAACACCATATATTTT
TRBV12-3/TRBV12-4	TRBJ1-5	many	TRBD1	CASRTGQASNQPQHF	TGTGCCAGCAGAACTGGACAGGCAAGCAATCAGCCCCAGCATTTT
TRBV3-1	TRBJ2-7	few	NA	CASSQEPGIGQYF	TGTGCCAGCAGCCAAGAACCGGGTATCGGGCAGTACTTC
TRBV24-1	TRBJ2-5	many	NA	CATSRGAQETQYF	TGTGCCACCAGTCGGGGGGCGCAAGAGACCCAGTACTTC
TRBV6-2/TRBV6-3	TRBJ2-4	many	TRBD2	CASSYVRASGRYIQYF	TGTGCCAGCAGTTACGTTAGGGCTAGCGGGAGATACATTCAGTACTTC